This entry lists 14 T cell receptor beta chains sequenced from one sample in a study of cytomegalovirus exposure and HLA in healthy donors. PCR was performed using 60 Vbeta and 13 Jbeta primers. Only in-frame clones appear in the TCRdb table, and some are missing; sequencing was by immunoSEQ multiplex PCR. The sample lists more than 75,000 clones, 60% to 80% seen once, with 3.8% in the top ten. The source material was PBMCs. The source is a woman aged 35 to 49 in good health and CMV-seronegative.

This clone was observed a handful of times. The chain joins TRBV4-3 to TRBJ1-5; no clear D. CDR3 length: 13 residues. Trimming pared 0 bases from V and 11 bases from J, leaving 11 bases between. In germline, CDR1 is LGHNA, CDR2 YSLEER. CDR3 amino acids: CASSQDTGMSQHF. As DNA, the CDR3 is TGCGCCAGCAGCCAAGATACGGGAATGTCCCAGCATTTT.

V usage is TRBV4-1 and J usage is TRBJ1-4, with 8 bases identical to TRBD1. Germline V gene sequence: CDR1 MGHRA, CDR2 YSYEKL. This CDR3 has 16 residues. J was trimmed by 4 bases and V by 4 bases; bases with no gene match: 8. The CDR3 DNA sequence: TGCGCCAGCAGCCCCGTCGGACAGGGCCTTAATGAAAAACTGTTTTTT. It codes for CASSPVGQGLNEKLFF.

This clone has a handful of counts. The J gene is TRBJ1-2, the V gene TRBV11-2, with 8 bases aligning to TRBD1. V gave up 5 bases and J gave up 3 bases; unmatched junction bases: 11. Germline-derived CDR1 and CDR2 are SGHAT and FQNNGV. The CDR3 spans 16 residues. CDR3 bases: TGTGCCAGCAGCCTTAGGGGGGACAGGTCTTACTATGGCTACACCTTC. It specifies CASSLRGDRSYYGYTF.

The chain is built from TRBV19 and TRBJ1-4; no clear D. The CDR3 is 16 residues long. Germline CDR1 LNHDA, CDR2 SQIVND (reference sequence). V was trimmed by 6 bases and J by 7 bases, leaving 21 bases between them. The CDR3 reads CASSSSFPVIPEKLFF. DNA of the CDR3: TGTGCCAGTAGCTCTTCTTTCCCCGTTATCCCTGAAAAACTGTTTTTT.

V usage is TRBV18 and J usage is TRBJ2-5, with TRBD2 identical over 10 bases. This CDR3 comprises 15 residues. In germline, CDR1 is KGHSH, CDR2 LQKENI. V trimming: 5 bases; J trimming: 4 bases; junction bases outside the gene matches: 7. The CDR3 here is CASSSLAGDVETQYF. The CDR3 nucleotides are TGTGCCAGCTCATCCCTAGCGGGGGATGTAGAGACCCAGTACTTC. Full variable domain (missing parts from reference TRBV18 and TRBJ2-5): NAGVMQNPRHLVRRRGQEARLRCSPMKGHSHVYWYRQLPEEGLKFMVYLQKENIIDESGMPKERFSAEFPKEGPSILRIQQVVRGDSAAYFCASSSLAGDVETQYFGPGTRLLVL.

The genes are TRBV6-6 and TRBJ1-5; possible D gene TRBD1, 6 bases. Germline values: CDR1 MNHNY, CDR2 SVGAGI (reference sequence). CDR3 length: 15 amino acids. With 0 bases removed from V and 3 bases from J, the gap between germline ends came to 9 bases. CDR3 protein: CASSYSQGYNQPQHF. The CDR3 DNA is TGTGCCAGCAGTTACTCACAGGGCTACAATCAGCCCCAGCATTTT.

This chain connects TRBV29-1 to TRBJ1-1, with no clear D. This CDR3 is built from 13 residues. Germline loops: CDR1 SQVTM, CDR2 ANQGSEA. V shed 2 bases and J shed 2 bases, with 9 bases lying between them. The CDR3 region is CSVELGENTEAFF. Written as DNA, the CDR3 is TGCAGCGTTGAACTCGGGGAAAACACTGAAGCTTTCTTT.

The rearrangement uses TRBV6-5 and TRBJ1-5; no firm D call. CDR3 length: 16 amino acids. Germline V gene sequence: CDR1 MNHEY, CDR2 SVGAGI. V was cut by 0 bases and J by 2 bases, with 11 bases left in between. The CDR3 nucleotides are TGTGCCAGCAGTTACTCGAGGTCTCTAGGCAATCAGCCCCAGCATTTT. It translates to CASSYSRSLGNQPQHF.

V is TRBV7-9 and J is TRBJ1-5; possible D gene TRBD1, 6 bases. V was clipped by 4 bases and J by 7 bases, with 17 bases between them. Looked up from germline, CDR1 is SEHNR and CDR2 is FQNEAQ (reference sequence). CDR3 length: 15 amino acids. CDR3 coding DNA: TGTGCCAGCAGCTCCAATAACAGGGTAGAACAGCCCCAGCATTTT. Translated: CASSSNNRVEQPQHF.

The chain recombines TRBV28 with TRBJ1-2, with D possibly TRBD1 on 5 matching bases. The CDR3 runs to 14 residues. V shed 5 bases and J shed 6 bases, with 16 bases lying between them. The germline V gene encodes CDR1 MDHEN and CDR2 SYDVKM. CDR3 sequence reads: CASSPPFRQHGYTF. As DNA, the CDR3 is TGTGCCAGCAGTCCACCCTTCCGACAGCATGGCTACACCTTC.

The chain is built from TRBV30 and TRBJ2-5; TRBD1 matches 8 bases. The CDR3 covers 14 residues. V shed 2 bases and J 7 bases; nucleotides not matched to a gene: 9. Germline CDR1 reads GTSNPN; CDR2 reads SVGIG (reference sequence). The CDR3: CAWSTTGQGGTQYF. In DNA, the CDR3 is TGTGCCTGGAGTACTACAGGACAGGGTGGGACCCAGTACTTC. The full variable domain, with the rest looked up from reference TRBV30 and TRBJ2-5, is SQTIHQWPATLVQPVGSPLSLECTVEGTSNPNLYWYRQAAGRGLQLLFYSVGIGQISSEVPQNLSASRPQDRQFILSSKKLLLSDSGFYLCAWSTTGQGGTQYFGPGTRLLVL.

V gene TRBV6-5 combines with J gene TRBJ2-7; TRBD1 is a possible D gene (6 bases). This CDR3 has 14 amino acids. Trimming shortened V by 2 bases and J by 5 bases, and 13 bases separated the two germline ends. Germline V gives CDR1 MNHEY, CDR2 SVGAGI. DNA of the CDR3: TGTGCCAGCAGTTACCGCAGGGGACCCCACGAGCAGTACTTC. Protein: CASSYRRGPHEQYF.

The chain couples TRBV30 to TRBJ2-4, with 7 bases matching TRBD2. Looked up from germline, CDR1 is GTSNPN and CDR2 is SVGIG (reference sequence). The CDR3 sequence is 13 residues long. The J segment lost 1 base and the V segment lost 6 bases, leaving 3 bases of the junction unmatched. The CDR3 reads CACGAGAKNIQYF. DNA for the CDR3: TGTGCCTGTGGAGCGGGGGCCAAAAACATTCAGTACTTC.

This clone was detected only once. This chain uses TRBV13 with TRBJ1-1, with 10 positions matching TRBD1. Germline trimming cut 4 bases from V and 6 bases from J; bases unmatched to any gene: 5. Looked up from germline, CDR1 is PRHDT and CDR2 is FYEKMQ (reference sequence). The CDR3 extends over 14 amino acids. CDR3 in DNA: TGTGCCAGCAGCTCCGCCGGGACAGGGGCTGAAGCTTTCTTT. Its protein is CASSSAGTGAEAFF.